These 9 T cell receptor beta chains came from one sample sequenced in a study of cytomegalovirus exposure and HLA in healthy donors (dated by TCRdb to about 2017). Library preparation was by the immunoSEQ multiplex PCR assay. For the multiplex PCR, a mixture combining 60 forward primers for TCR Vbeta segments and 13 reverse primers for TCR Jbeta segments was used. Drawn from immuneACCESS, this table holds only the in-frame rearrangements with V and J called that TCRdb kept. Clones are partly lost; checked studies trace under half to an unresolved V gene and leave the rest unexplained. The sample table lists about 110,000 clones, over 60% of them with a count of one. The ten largest make up about 2.2% of the sample. Sequencing input: PBMCs. Receptors originate from a woman aged 25 to 39 in good health and CMV-seronegative.

The chain combines TRBV30 with TRBJ1-1; 10 positions match TRBD1. V dropped 5 bases and J dropped 5; count of bases not matched to a gene: 8. Germline-derived CDR1 and CDR2 are GTSNPN and SVGIG (reference sequence). The CDR3 covers 14 residues. The CDR3 loop reads CAWGRTGGWTEAFF. CDR3 nucleotides: TGTGCCTGGGGAAGGACAGGGGGGTGGACTGAAGCTTTCTTT.

V and J are TRBV25-1 and TRBJ1-2; D is unresolved. Germline-derived CDR1 and CDR2 are MGHDK and SYGVNS. The CDR3 has 12 amino acids. V lost 3 bases and J lost 8, with 10 bases in between. CDR3: CASSDIDWGYTF. The CDR3, as DNA: TGTGCCAGCAGTGATATAGATTGGGGCTACACCTTC.

J is TRBJ2-2 and V is TRBV2; D ambiguous. Trimming left V 3 bases short and J 8 bases short, with 16 bases between. Germline V CDR1 and CDR2: SNHLY, FYNNEI. The CDR3 is made up of 15 amino acids. DNA of the CDR3: TGTGCCAGCAGTGATTTAAAGCTAGTGAAGGGGGAGCTGTTTTTT. Encoded protein: CASSDLKLVKGELFF.

The gene calls are TRBV4-3 and TRBJ1-6; TRBD1 might be the D (5 bases). Trimming removed 4 bases from V and 14 bases from J, with 15 bases in between. The CDR3 consists of 13 residues. Germline assignment: CDR1 LGHNA and CDR2 YSLEER. CDR3 sequence: CASSLLQGDTLHF. CDR3 DNA: TGCGCCAGCAGCCTCTTGCAAGGGGATACCCTCCACTTT.

This rearrangement joins TRBV6-5 to TRBJ1-5; 9 bases map to TRBD1. Germline lookup yields CDR1 MNHEY and CDR2 SVGAGI. V lost 6 bases and J lost 6; bases outside the gene matches: 9. The CDR3 has 15 residues. The CDR3, as DNA: TGTGCCAGCAGGCCCTTGACAGGGGGAGTTCAGCCCCAGCATTTT. Translating gives CASRPLTGGVQPQHF.

This chain uses TRBV28 with TRBJ2-5; TRBD1 aligns across 7 bases. Germline CDR1 and CDR2: MDHEN and SYDVKM. This CDR3 is built from 17 residues. Trimming at V came to 4 bases and at J to 2 bases, leaving 13 bases not matched to a gene. CDR3 sequence reads: CASSSSGSGGRQETQYF. In DNA, the CDR3 is TGTGCCAGCAGTTCGTCAGGGTCAGGGGGAAGACAAGAGACCCAGTACTTC. Combining the CDR3 with reference TRBV28 and TRBJ2-5 gives the whole variable domain DVKVTQSSRYLVKRTGEKVFLECVQDMDHENMFWYRQDPGLGLRLIYFSYDVKMKEKGDIPEGYSVSREKKERFSLILESASTNQTSMYLCASSSSGSGGRQETQYFGPGTRLLVL.

CDR3 sequence: CASSPGIGTGDYGYTF. As DNA, the CDR3 is TGTGCCAGCAGCCCGGGGATCGGGACAGGGGACTATGGCTACACCTTC. The chain is built from TRBV5-4 and TRBJ1-2, with 10 bases fitting TRBD1. The V gene's germline CDR1 is SGHNT and CDR2 YYREEE (reference sequence). The CDR3 length is 16 residues. V shed 4 bases, J shed 3 bases, and the junction held 9 bases outside the gene matches.

Concerning this clone itself: The sample has other DNA sequences that encode this CDR3 too. The rearrangement joins TRBV5-1 to TRBJ1-1; D is perhaps TRBD1 (6 bases). The V and J ends lost 0 bases and 11 bases respectively, with 11 bases between them. CDR1 and CDR2 from the germline V gene are SGHRS and YFSETQ. The CDR3 loop spans 12 amino acids. CDR3 region: CASSLGGRGAFF. In DNA, the CDR3 is TGCGCCAGCAGCTTGGGGGGGAGGGGGGCTTTCTTT.

The genes are TRBV11-3 and TRBJ2-1, with a weak D call TRBD2 (6 bases). The V gene's germline CDR1 is SGHNT and CDR2 YENEEA. The CDR3 runs to 15 residues. The V end lost 4 bases, the J end lost 7 bases, and 17 bases lay between the germline ends. This CDR3 is CASSSGTRAGNEQFF. The CDR3, as DNA: TGTGCCAGCAGCTCGGGGACCAGGGCGGGGAATGAGCAGTTCTTC.